The text below deals with one T cell receptor (beta chain). This clonotype was seen a handful of times. There is no known antigen for this receptor. No much larger clone is present one base from it, and per-base qualities are unavailable. The CDR3, cysteine through phenylalanine, is 14 amino acids long. Left in the record is the CDR3 DNA by itself, 42 bases read in frame from the first base. The trim is 5 bases for V and 1 base for J, with a gap of 9 bases between the germline ends. CDR1 and CDR2 (ENHRY, SYGVKD) derive from the germline V gene. Stable Graves' hyperthyroidism was defined as no progression to ophthalmopathy during 18 months of follow-up. Hyperthyroidism patients were newly diagnosed, with disease duration under 2 months, and aged 18 to 65 years. The study excluded patients with uncontrolled infections, other autoimmune diseases, pregnancy or lactation. Clinical symptoms, serum thyroxine and TRAb, thyroid ultrasound, and orbital computed tomography formed the basis for the diagnoses. PBMCs were isolated from 10 ml of fresh peripheral blood by Ficoll-Paque density gradient centrifugation. Trizol reagent was used to extract total RNA, and RNA quality was then checked on an Agilent 2100 Bioanalyzer.

The record originates from a study of T cells in Graves' hyperthyroidism and ophthalmopathy (dated by TCRdb to about 2019). The study in broad terms: Peripheral blood was collected at initial diagnosis, before any treatment. A discovery cohort of about a hundred patients, roughly 43 with Graves' ophthalmopathy and 55 to 60 with stable Graves' hyperthyroidism, was used to find distinguishing TCR V-J signatures. An independent validation cohort of 18 to 20 hyperthyroidism patients and about 16 patients who later progressed to ophthalmopathy tested prospective prediction of ophthalmopathy. For training and testing, the 100 patients in the discovery cohort were randomly divided in a 7:3 ratio. In about 6 Graves' hyperthyroidism patients, the study also compared T-cell repertoires from thyroid tissue with T-cell repertoires from blood. After blood sampling, hyperthyroidism patients were treated with methimazole at a starting dose of 30 mg daily, and ophthalmopathy patients were treated with high-dose intravenous methylprednisolone. TCR Vbeta CDR3 sequencing of 135 peripheral blood samples (roughly 43 ophthalmopathy, some 75 hyperthyroidism and 17 progressor patients) is reported in the paper. Here is what the overall study found, with its caveats: In validation, the model predicted progression to ophthalmopathy a median of roughly 6.5 months before onset, with over 55% sensitivity and roughly 77% specificity. Sample size was not statistically predetermined, and blinding of investigators to group allocation was not performed. Most expanded thyroid clonotypes (frequency above 0.001) were also found in blood, which suggests that blood repertoires may mirror thyroid immune responses. A model built on a 13 V-J signature distinguished ophthalmopathy from stable hyperthyroidism, reaching 87.88% sensitivity and about 81% specificity in cross-validation and 80%/75% in testing.

The TCR beta CDR3 regions were amplified from the RNA transcripts. The first round of RT-PCR for the TCR CDR3 was performed with the HTBI primer set and the Qiagen OneStep RT-PCR kit. Libraries were constructed in a second round of multiplex PCR, after which size selection and purification were carried out. Libraries were sequenced paired-end with 100 bp reads on an Illumina HiSeq2000. For the original study's pipeline: Raw data were processed with SOAPnuke, discarding reads with adapters, uncalled bases, mean Phred below 15, or no exact constant-primer or identifier match. High-quality paired reads were merged with COPE v1.2.5, and unique nucleotide sequences were defined as clonotypes. MiTCR v1.1 was used to align the clonotypes against IMGT TRBV, TRBD and TRBJ reference segments. The analysis included only V-J combinations with a frequency above 0.0001, which together covered 99% to 99.2% of the repertoires. A TCS score was defined as the ratio of F50 (clonal expansion) to E x V (chaos), with BLOSUM62-based TCRdist applied between CDR3 peptides within each V-J. Welch's t-statistics and random forest reduced 500 to 650 V-J features to some 14, which were used in a naive Bayes classifier (R e1071). TCRdb trimmed the raw reads at Q25, called clones with MiXCR and kept productive beta chains. Rows with a matching CDR3 protein are joined into one entry that keeps the most common DNA and genes. It is TCRdb's table, rather than the study itself, that gives the V and J calls and clone size. Across this sample there are some 720,000 distinct CDR3 sequences, with about a sixth seen only once. The biggest ten clones account for under 9.5% of the sample.

The chain is assembled from TRBV10-3 and TRBJ1-5, with no confident D gene call. The receptor's source is a man aged 18-30 years with Graves' hyperthyroidism. The sequenced material came from blood. CDR3 sequence: CAISTVNSNQPQHF. The DNA is as follows: TGTGCCATCAGTACGGTCAACAGCAATCAGCCCCAGCATTTT.